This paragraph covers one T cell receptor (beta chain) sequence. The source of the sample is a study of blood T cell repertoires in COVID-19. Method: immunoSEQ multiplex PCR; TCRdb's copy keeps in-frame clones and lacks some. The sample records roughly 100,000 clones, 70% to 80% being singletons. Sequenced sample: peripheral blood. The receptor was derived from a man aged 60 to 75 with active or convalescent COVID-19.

The CDR3 coding sequence is TGCGCCAGCAGCCAAGATAGACTAGTTGAGGATGAGCAGTTCTTC. This translates into CASSQDRLVEDEQFF. The genes are TRBV4-3 and TRBJ2-1; D perhaps matches TRBD2 (6 bases). The germline CDR1 and CDR2 sequences are LGHNA and YSLEER. The CDR3 consists of 15 residues. V was pared by 0 bases and J by 8 bases, with 14 bases between.